These 18 T cell receptor beta chains were all obtained from the same sample, sequenced in a study of identical twins. TCRdb independently ran MiXCR on the 5' RACE reads; one entry per CDR3 protein. The sample yields fewer than 250,000 distinct CDR3 sequences, around a tenth seen once. Sequences were obtained from memory (CD45RO+) T cells sorted from blood. The receptors come from a woman under 30 in good health.

This clonotype has only a few counts. The V gene is TRBV5-5, the J gene TRBJ1-2; TRBD1 might be the D (6 bases). The V gene's germline CDR1 is SGHKS and CDR2 YYEKEE (reference sequence). Trimming removed 3 bases from V and 3 bases from J, with 12 bases in between. The CDR3 covers 14 residues. The CDR3 loop reads CASSYRVGDYGYTF. CDR3 sequence (DNA): TGTGCCAGCAGCTACAGGGTCGGGGACTATGGCTACACCTTC.

This clonotype was detected only a few times. The V gene is TRBV6-1, the J gene TRBJ1-2, with 10 bases matching TRBD1. V lost 4 bases to trimming and J lost 5 bases; unmatched junction nucleotides: 4. CDR3 length: 14 amino acids. The germline V gene has CDR1 MNHNS and CDR2 SASEGT. DNA of the CDR3: TGTGCCAGCAGTGCCCTGGGACAGGGGTATGGCTACACCTTC. It codes for CASSALGQGYGYTF.

The chain combines TRBV5-6 with TRBJ2-3; TRBD2 matches 10 bases. V was clipped by 5 bases and J by 3 bases; unmatched bases: 12. From germline, CDR1 is SGHDT and CDR2 YYEEEE. There are 17 residues in the CDR3. CDR3 region: CASRYLGLAGVTDTQYF. The CDR3 region has the DNA TGTGCCAGCAGATACCTCGGCCTAGCGGGAGTAACAGATACGCAGTATTTT.

This clonotype was detected a few times. This rearrangement joins TRBV5-4 to TRBJ2-7, with a possible D match to TRBD1 (5 bases). V was clipped by 5 bases and J by 0 bases, with 21 bases between them. CDR1 is SGHNT, CDR2 YYREEE, per germline (reference sequence). The CDR3 sequence is 17 residues long. The CDR3 nucleotides read TGTGCCAGCAGTGGCCCCGACCAACCAGGGATCTCCTACGAGCAGTACTTC. Residues: CASSGPDQPGISYEQYF. Full variable domain (outside the CDR3, taken from reference TRBV5-4 and TRBJ2-7): ETGVTQSPTHLIKTRGQQVTLRCSSQSGHNTVSWYQQALGQGPQFIFQYYREEENGRGNFPPRFSGLQFPNYSSELNVNALELDDSALYLCASSGPDQPGISYEQYFGPGTRLTVT.

This chain uses TRBV6-1 with TRBJ1-1; perhaps TRBD1 as D (6 bases). The CDR3 covers 15 residues. CDR1 and CDR2 from the germline V gene are MNHNS and SASEGT. V lost 8 bases, J lost 1 base, and 17 bases lay in between. DNA of the CDR3: TGTGCCAGCGAGCCTTACAGGGTAAAGAACACTGAAGCTTTCTTT. Protein: CASEPYRVKNTEAFF.

This clonotype was seen a few times. V usage is TRBV3-1 and J usage is TRBJ2-1, with 7 bases aligning to TRBD2. Germline values: CDR1 LGHDT, CDR2 YNNKEL (reference sequence). The CDR3 extends over 14 amino acids. The ends lost 3 bases at V and 3 bases at J; junction bases unmatched: 2. The CDR3 sequence: CASSHGGGYNEQFF. CDR3 sequence (DNA): TGTGCCAGCAGCCACGGCGGGGGCTACAATGAGCAGTTCTTC.

This clonotype occurred a few times. V is TRBV11-1 and J is TRBJ2-2; D possibly corresponds to TRBD2 (6 bases). CDR1 and CDR2 (germline): SGHAT, FQDESV (reference sequence). Trimming shortened V by 9 bases and J by 3 bases, and 17 bases separated the two germline ends. This CDR3 comprises 15 residues. This chain's CDR3 is CASQNRDSDTGELFF. The CDR3 coding sequence is TGTGCCAGTCAGAACCGGGACTCAGACACCGGGGAGCTGTTTTTT.

This clonotype was observed a few times. This chain links TRBV27 with TRBJ1-6; a weak D match, TRBD1 (5 bases). The CDR3 length is 14 residues. The germline V gene has CDR1 MNHEY and CDR2 SMNVEV (reference sequence). V was clipped by 7 bases and J by 6 bases, with 13 bases between them. The CDR3: CASTWGVANSPLHF. As DNA, the CDR3 is TGTGCCAGCACCTGGGGGGTAGCTAATTCACCCCTCCACTTT.

J is TRBJ2-1 and V is TRBV12-3 or TRBV12-4; 10 bases map to TRBD2. There are 17 residues in the CDR3. With V trimmed by 1 base and J by 9 bases, 12 bases remained unmatched. This CDR3 reads CASSLGTSGGRGSEQFF. For the CDR3, the DNA is TGTGCCAGCAGTTTAGGGACTAGCGGAGGGAGGGGGAGTGAGCAGTTCTTC.

This clonotype was found a few times. The chain is built from TRBV7-9 and TRBJ1-3; no clear D. Trimming left V 8 bases short and J 4 bases short, with 12 bases between. Germline CDR1 is SEHNR and CDR2 is FQNEAQ (reference sequence). The CDR3 has 13 amino acids. DNA for the CDR3: TGTGCCAGCCAATGGTCGACGGGAAACACCATATATTTT. Translation gives CASQWSTGNTIYF.

This clonotype has a count of ten or more. The V and J genes are TRBV7-9 and TRBJ2-3; unclear D gene. The germline gives CDR1 SEHNR, CDR2 FQNEAQ (reference sequence). The CDR3 is 12 amino acids. Trimming cost V 5 bases and J 5 bases, with 8 bases left between them. CDR3 DNA: TGTGCCAGCAGCCCTTGGGAAGATACGCAGTATTTT. This encodes CASSPWEDTQYF.

In its sample, this clonotype was seen a few times. The rearrangement links TRBV5-1 to TRBJ2-1, with 9 positions matching TRBD1. After removal of 4 bases from V and 1 base from J, the junction contained 6 bases not matched to a gene. Germline V gene lookup returns CDR1 SGHRS and CDR2 YFSETQ. This CDR3 region has 16 residues. The CDR3 DNA is TGCGCCAGCAGCAACCGGACAGGGGTATCCTACAATGAGCAGTTCTTC. Its translation: CASSNRTGVSYNEQFF.

This clonotype was seen a handful of times. The J gene is TRBJ1-1, the V gene TRBV6-6; D is ambiguous. The germline V and J ends were trimmed by 3 bases and 7 bases, with 3 bases remaining between them. This CDR3 contains 10 residues. CDR1 and CDR2 (germline): MNHNY, SVGAGI (reference sequence). CDR3 residues: CASSYVEAFF. In nucleotides, the CDR3 is TGTGCCAGCAGTTATGTTGAAGCTTTCTTT.

This clonotype occurred many times. The chain employs TRBV5-1 and TRBJ2-1; unclear D gene. The CDR3 runs to 14 residues. The ends were cut back, 4 bases at V and 4 bases at J, with 12 bases in the middle. CDR1 is SGHRS, CDR2 YFSETQ, per germline. CDR3 protein: CASSRDAGYNEQFF. In DNA form, the CDR3 reads TGCGCCAGCAGCCGCGATGCCGGATACAATGAGCAGTTCTTC.

This clonotype was observed at least ten times. This chain uses TRBV9 with TRBJ1-1; 7 bases map to TRBD1. This CDR3 contains 17 residues. Trimming at V came to 4 bases and at J to 10 bases, leaving 22 bases not matched to a gene. Looked up from germline, CDR1 is SGDLS and CDR2 is YYNGEE. CDR3 DNA sequence: TGTGCCAGCAGCACCCTCGACAGGGTTGTTAGGACCCCGAGAGCTTTCTTT. Translating it yields CASSTLDRVVRTPRAFF. The full variable domain, with the rest looked up from reference TRBV9 and TRBJ1-1, is DSGVTQTPKHLITATGQRVTLRCSPRSGDLSVYWYQQSLDQGLQFLIQYYNGEERAKGNILERFSAQQFPDLHSELNLSSLELGDSALYFCASSTLDRVVRTPRAFFGQGTRLTVV.

This clonotype was counted many times. V and J are TRBV10-3 and TRBJ2-7; a weak D match, TRBD1 (5 bases). This CDR3 has 15 amino acids. Germline V gene lookup returns CDR1 ENHRY and CDR2 SYGVKD. V lost 3 bases and J lost 3, with 15 bases in between. CDR3 in amino acids: CAISEARGSYYEQYF. CDR3 in DNA: TGTGCCATCAGTGAAGCTAGGGGTTCGTACTACGAGCAGTACTTC.

The chain joins TRBV6-2 or TRBV6-3 to TRBJ2-7; 8 positions agree with TRBD2. The CDR3 spans 18 residues. From germline, CDR1 is MNHEY and CDR2 SVGEGT. Trimming cost V 0 bases and J 2 bases; bases outside gene matches: 12. CDR3 nucleotides: TGTGCCAGCAGTTACTCCACCCGCGGGAGGTTTCGAGCCTACGAGCAGTACTTC. It yields the protein CASSYSTRGRFRAYEQYF.

This clonotype came up a few times. The rearrangement joins TRBV11-2 to TRBJ2-3; TRBD1 agrees at 7 bases. V was clipped by 3 bases and J by 2 bases; unmatched bases: 11. The CDR3 is 17 residues long. Per the germline V gene, CDR1 is SGHAT and CDR2 is FQNNGV. The CDR3, as DNA: TGTGCCAGCAGCTTCTTTGGACAGGCCACCCCCACAGATACGCAGTATTTT. Its translation is CASSFFGQATPTDTQYF.